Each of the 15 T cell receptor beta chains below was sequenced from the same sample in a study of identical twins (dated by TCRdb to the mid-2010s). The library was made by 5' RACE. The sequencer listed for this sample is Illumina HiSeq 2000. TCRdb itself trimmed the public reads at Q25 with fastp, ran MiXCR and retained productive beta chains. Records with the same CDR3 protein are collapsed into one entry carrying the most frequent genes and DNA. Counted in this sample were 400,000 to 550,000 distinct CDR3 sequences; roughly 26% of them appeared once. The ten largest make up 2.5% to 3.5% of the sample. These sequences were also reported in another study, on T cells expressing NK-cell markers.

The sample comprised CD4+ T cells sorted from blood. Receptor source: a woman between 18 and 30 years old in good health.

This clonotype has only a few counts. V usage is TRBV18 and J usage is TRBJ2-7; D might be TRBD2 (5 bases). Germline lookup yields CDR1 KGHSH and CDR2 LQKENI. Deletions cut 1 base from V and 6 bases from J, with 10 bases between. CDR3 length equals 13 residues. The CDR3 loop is CASSPRSRGEQYF. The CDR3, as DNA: TGTGCCAGCTCACCACGCTCACGGGGCGAGCAGTACTTC.

DNA for the CDR3: TGCAGCGTGGCCACGGGCAGCTCCTACAATGAGCAGTTCTTC. Translating gives CSVATGSSYNEQFF. This chain joins TRBV29-1 and TRBJ2-1; D is uncertain. This CDR3 spans 14 amino acids. Germline loops: CDR1 SQVTM, CDR2 ANQGSEA. V was shortened by 6 bases and J by 0 bases, with 12 bases between the two germline ends.

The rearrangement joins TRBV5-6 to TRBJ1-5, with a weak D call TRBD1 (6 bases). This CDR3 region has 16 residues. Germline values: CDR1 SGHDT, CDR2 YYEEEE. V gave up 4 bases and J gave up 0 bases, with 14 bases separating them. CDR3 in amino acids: CASSPGGPNSNQPQHF. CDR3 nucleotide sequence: TGTGCCAGCAGCCCGGGGGGCCCAAATAGCAATCAGCCCCAGCATTTT.

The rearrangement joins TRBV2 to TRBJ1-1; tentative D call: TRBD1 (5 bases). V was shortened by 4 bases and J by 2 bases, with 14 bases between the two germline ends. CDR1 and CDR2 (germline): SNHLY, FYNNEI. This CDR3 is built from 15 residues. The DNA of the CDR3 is TGTGCCAGCAGTGTCAATCCAGGGCTAAACACTGAAGCTTTCTTT. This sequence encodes CASSVNPGLNTEAFF.

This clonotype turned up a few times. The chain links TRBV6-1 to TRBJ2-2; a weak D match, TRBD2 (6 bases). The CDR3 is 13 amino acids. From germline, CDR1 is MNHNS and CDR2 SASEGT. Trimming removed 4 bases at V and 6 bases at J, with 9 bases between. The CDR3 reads CASSGGVAGELFF. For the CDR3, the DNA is TGTGCCAGCAGTGGCGGGGTAGCCGGGGAGCTGTTTTTT.

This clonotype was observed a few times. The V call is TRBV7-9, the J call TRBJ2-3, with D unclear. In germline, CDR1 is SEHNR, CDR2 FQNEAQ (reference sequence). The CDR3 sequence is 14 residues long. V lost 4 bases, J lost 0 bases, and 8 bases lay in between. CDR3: CASSSTGSTDTQYF. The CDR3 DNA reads TGTGCCAGCAGCTCGACGGGCAGCACAGATACGCAGTATTTT. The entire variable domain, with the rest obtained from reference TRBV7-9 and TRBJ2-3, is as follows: DTGVSQNPRHKITKRGQNVTFRCDPISEHNRLYWYRQTLGQGPEFLTYFQNEAQLEKSRLLSDRFSAERPKGSFSTLEIQRTEQGDSAMYLCASSSTGSTDTQYFGPGTRLTVL.

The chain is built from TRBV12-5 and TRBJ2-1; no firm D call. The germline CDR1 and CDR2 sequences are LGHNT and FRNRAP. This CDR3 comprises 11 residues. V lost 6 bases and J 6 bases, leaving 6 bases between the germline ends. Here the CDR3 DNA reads TGTGCTAGTGGCCTGGCCAATGAGCAGTTCTTC. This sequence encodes CASGLANEQFF. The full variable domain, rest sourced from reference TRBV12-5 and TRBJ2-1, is DARVTQTPRHKVTEMGQEVTMRCQPILGHNTVFWYRQTMMQGLELLAYFRNRAPLDDSGMPKDRFSAEMPDATLATLKIQPSEPRDSAVYFCASGLANEQFFGPGTRLTVL.

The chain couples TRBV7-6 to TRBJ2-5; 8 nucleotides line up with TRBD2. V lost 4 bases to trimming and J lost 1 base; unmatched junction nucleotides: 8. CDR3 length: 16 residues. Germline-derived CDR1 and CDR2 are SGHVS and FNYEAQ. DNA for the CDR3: TGTGCCAGCAGCTCACCTTATAGCGGGGTCCAAGAGACCCAGTACTTC. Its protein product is CASSSPYSGVQETQYF.

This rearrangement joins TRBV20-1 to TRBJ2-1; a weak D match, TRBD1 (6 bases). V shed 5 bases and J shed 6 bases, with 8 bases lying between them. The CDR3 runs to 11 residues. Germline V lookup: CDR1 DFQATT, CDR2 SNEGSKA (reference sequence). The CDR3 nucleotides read TGCAGTGCTGGACAGTCCAATGAGCAGTTCTTC. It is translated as CSAGQSNEQFF.

The CDR3 spells CASSFHPGQGTYEQYF. The CDR3 DNA is TGTGCCAGCAGCTTTCATCCGGGACAGGGGACCTACGAGCAGTACTTC. The V gene is TRBV7-2, the J gene TRBJ2-7, with 10 bases lining up with TRBD1. Unmatched junction bases numbered 7, after V lost 3 bases and J lost 2 bases. Per the germline V gene, CDR1 is SGHTA and CDR2 is FQGNSA. This CDR3 contains 16 residues.

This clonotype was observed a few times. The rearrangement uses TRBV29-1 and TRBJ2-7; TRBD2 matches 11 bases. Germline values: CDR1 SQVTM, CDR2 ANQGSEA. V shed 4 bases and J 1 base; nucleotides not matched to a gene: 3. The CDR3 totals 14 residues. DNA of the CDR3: TGCAGCGTTGCCCGACTAGCGGGATCCTACGAGCAGTACTTC. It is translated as CSVARLAGSYEQYF.

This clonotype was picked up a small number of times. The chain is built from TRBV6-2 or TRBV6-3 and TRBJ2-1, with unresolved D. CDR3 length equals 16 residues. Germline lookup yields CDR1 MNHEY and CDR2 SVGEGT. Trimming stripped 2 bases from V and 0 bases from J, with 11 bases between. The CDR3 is CASSYPGRSSYNEQFF. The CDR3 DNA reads TGTGCCAGCAGTTACCCCGGCAGGAGCTCCTACAATGAGCAGTTCTTC.

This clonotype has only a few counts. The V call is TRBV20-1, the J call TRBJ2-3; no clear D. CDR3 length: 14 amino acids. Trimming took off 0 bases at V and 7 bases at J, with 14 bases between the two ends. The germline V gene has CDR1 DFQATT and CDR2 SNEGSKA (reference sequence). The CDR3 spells CSARDGNRAYTQYF. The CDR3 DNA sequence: TGCAGTGCTAGAGATGGGAATAGGGCCTATACGCAGTATTTT.

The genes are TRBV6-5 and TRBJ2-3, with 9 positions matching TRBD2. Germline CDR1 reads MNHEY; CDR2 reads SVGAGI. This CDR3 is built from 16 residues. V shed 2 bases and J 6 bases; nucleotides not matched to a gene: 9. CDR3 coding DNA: TGTGCCAGCAGTTACACAAGCGGGAGGTTCAGGGATACGCAGTATTTT. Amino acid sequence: CASSYTSGRFRDTQYF.

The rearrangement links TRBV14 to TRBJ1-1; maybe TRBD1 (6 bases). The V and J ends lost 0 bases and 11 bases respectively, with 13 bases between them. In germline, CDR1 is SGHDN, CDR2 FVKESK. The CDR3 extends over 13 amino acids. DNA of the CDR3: TGTGCCAGCAGCCAAGACAGGGGTCGGGATGCTTTCTTT. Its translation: CASSQDRGRDAFF.